The entry that follows covers one T cell receptor (beta chain) sequence. Its target is not known. The sample comes from a study of cytomegalovirus exposure and HLA in healthy donors. Overall study results and limits: About 87% or about 30% of the time was how often most TCR beta V segments were productive, according to an earlier analysis. In a later analysis, TCR beta V- and J-gene trimming was associated with a missense DCLRE1C variant.

60 Vbeta and 13 Jbeta primers were used in PCR. Sequencing used immunoSEQ multiplex PCR; TCRdb keeps in-frame clones, though not all of them. The specimen's table records approximately 120,000 clones. The sample comprised PBMCs. This TCR was sampled from a woman aged 55-70 years in good health and CMV-seronegative.

CDR3 amino acids: CASSIARDREGRKPTNEKLFF. In DNA, the CDR3 is TGTGCCAGTAGTATAGCTCGGGACAGGGAGGGACGGAAACCAACTAATGAAAAACTGTTTTTT. The V gene is TRBV19, the J gene TRBJ1-4; 9 positions agree with TRBD1. J was trimmed by 0 bases and V by 1 base; bases with no gene match: 15. The CDR3 length is 21 residues. Germline V gives CDR1 LNHDA, CDR2 SQIVND (reference sequence).